This T cell receptor beta chain was sequenced in a study of control samples from healthy donors and cancer patients. The CDR3 extends over 14 amino acids. V gave up 7 bases and J gave up 0 bases, with 10 bases separating them. Germline CDR1 is MDHEN and CDR2 is SYDVKM. Profiled with immunoSEQ multiplex PCR; TCRdb holds only in-frame clones, not every one. The table includes 57,000 or so clones, 90% to 95% detected once. This chain connects TRBV28 to TRBJ1-5; D unclear. Sequenced: blood. This sequence was found in a man aged 25 to 40 in good health. CDR3 region: CASIRGNSNQPQHF. CDR3 nucleotides: TGTGCCAGCATACGGGGAAATAGCAATCAGCCCCAGCATTTT. The full variable domain, with the rest looked up from reference TRBV28 and TRBJ1-5, is DVKVTQSSRYLVKRTGEKVFLECVQDMDHENMFWYRQDPGLGLRLIYFSYDVKMKEKGDIPEGYSVSREKKERFSLILESASTNQTSMYLCASIRGNSNQPQHFGDGTRLSIL.